A single TCR beta chain is shown here with its context. Its specificity is unknown. Germline V lookup: CDR1 SGHDT, CDR2 YYEEEE. The ends were cut back, 4 bases at V and 7 bases at J, with 15 bases in the middle. The CDR3 has 15 amino acids. Treatment here: approximately 18 received Ad26.COV2.S at low or high dose, single or two shots; about five received placebo; per-sample allocation not given. Specimen acquisition occurred on day 63 following the initial vaccine or placebo injection. Boston provided a donor who was an adult aged 18-55 years. The data belong to a study of Ad26.COV2.S vaccination and SARS-CoV-2 variants. Measured with immunoSEQ multiplex PCR; TCRdb has only the in-frame clones, and not every one. The repertoire holds 500,000 or so clones, with around 88% as singletons. Study conclusions and caveats: The breadth of spike-specific CD8+ and CD4+ T cell responses after vaccination was reportedly substantial. Recipients given vaccine exceeded placebo recipients in spike-specific TCR breadth. Non-spike TCR breadth showed similarity between vaccine and placebo recipients.

The TCR was taken from a person aged 18 to 65 who received the Ad26.COV2.S COVID-19 vaccine or a placebo. This chain uses TRBV5-6 with TRBJ1-6, with D maybe TRBD1 (5 bases). This sample comprised peripheral blood, obtained in a trial of Ad26.COV2.S vaccine versus placebo. For the CDR3, the DNA is TGTGCCAGCAGCAGATATCAGGGCCAAAATTCACCCCTCCACTTT. Its protein is CASSRYQGQNSPLHF.